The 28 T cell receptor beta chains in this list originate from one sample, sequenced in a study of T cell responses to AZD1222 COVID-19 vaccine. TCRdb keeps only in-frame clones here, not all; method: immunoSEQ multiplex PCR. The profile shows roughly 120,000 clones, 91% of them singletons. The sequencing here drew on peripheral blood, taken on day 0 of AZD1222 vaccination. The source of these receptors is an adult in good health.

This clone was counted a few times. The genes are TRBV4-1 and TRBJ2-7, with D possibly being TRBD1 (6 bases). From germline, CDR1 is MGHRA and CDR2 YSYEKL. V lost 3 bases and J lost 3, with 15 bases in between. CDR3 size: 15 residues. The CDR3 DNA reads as TGCGCCAGCAGCCATGCAGGGGTGACGGACTACGAGCAGTACTTC. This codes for CASSHAGVTDYEQYF.

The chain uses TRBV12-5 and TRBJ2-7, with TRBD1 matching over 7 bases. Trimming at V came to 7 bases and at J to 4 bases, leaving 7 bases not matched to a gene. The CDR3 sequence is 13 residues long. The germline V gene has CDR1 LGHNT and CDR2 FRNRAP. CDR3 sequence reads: CASAWETGYEQYF. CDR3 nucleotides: TGTGCTAGTGCGTGGGAGACAGGGTACGAGCAGTACTTC.

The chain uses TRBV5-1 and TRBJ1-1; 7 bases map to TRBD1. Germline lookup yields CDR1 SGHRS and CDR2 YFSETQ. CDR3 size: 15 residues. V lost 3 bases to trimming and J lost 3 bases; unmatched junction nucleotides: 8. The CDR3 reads CASSSTGNPDTEAFF. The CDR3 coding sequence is TGCGCCAGCAGCTCGACAGGGAACCCAGACACTGAAGCTTTCTTT.

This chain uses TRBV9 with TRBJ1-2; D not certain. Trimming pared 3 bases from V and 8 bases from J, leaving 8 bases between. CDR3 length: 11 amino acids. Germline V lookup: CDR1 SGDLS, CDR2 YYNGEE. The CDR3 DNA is TGTGCCAGCAGCGAGTACGTGGGCTACACCTTC. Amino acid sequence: CASSEYVGYTF.

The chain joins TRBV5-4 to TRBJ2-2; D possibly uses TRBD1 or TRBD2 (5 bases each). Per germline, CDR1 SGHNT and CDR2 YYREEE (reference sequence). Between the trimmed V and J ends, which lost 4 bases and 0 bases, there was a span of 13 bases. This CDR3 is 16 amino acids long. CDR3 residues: CASSPDGTANTGELFF. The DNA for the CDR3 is TGTGCCAGCAGCCCCGATGGGACCGCGAACACCGGGGAGCTGTTTTTT.

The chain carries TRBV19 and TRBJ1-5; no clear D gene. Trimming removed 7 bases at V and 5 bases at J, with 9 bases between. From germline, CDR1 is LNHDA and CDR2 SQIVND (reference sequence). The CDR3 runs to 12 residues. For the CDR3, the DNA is TGTGCCAGTACCGACACGGATCAGCCCCAGCATTTT. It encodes CASTDTDQPQHF.

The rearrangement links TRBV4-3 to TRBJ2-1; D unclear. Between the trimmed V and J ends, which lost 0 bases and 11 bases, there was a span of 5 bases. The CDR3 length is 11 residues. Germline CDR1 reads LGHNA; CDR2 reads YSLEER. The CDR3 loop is CASSQDTQQFF. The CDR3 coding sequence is TGCGCCAGCAGCCAAGATACGCAGCAGTTCTTC.

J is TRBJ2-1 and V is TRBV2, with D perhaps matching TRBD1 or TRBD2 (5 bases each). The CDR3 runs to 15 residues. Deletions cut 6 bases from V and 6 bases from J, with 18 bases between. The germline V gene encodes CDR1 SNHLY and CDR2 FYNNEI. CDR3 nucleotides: TGTGCCAGCAGAGAGCGACCCGGGGCCGCCAATGAGCAGTTCTTC. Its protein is CASRERPGAANEQFF.

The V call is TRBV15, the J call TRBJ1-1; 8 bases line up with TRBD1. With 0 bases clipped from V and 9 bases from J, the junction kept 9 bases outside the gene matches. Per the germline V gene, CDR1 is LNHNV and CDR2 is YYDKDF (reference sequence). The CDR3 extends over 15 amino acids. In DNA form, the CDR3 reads TGTGCCACCAGCAGAGAGAGCAGGGGGCTTTCGAAAGCTTTCTTT. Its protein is CATSRESRGLSKAFF.

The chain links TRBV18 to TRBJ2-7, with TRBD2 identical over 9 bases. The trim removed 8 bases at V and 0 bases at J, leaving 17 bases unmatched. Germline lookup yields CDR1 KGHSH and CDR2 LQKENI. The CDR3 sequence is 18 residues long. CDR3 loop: CASAHGGSGSSRSYEQYF. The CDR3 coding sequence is TGTGCCAGCGCCCACGGGGGTAGCGGGAGCAGTCGCTCCTACGAGCAGTACTTC.

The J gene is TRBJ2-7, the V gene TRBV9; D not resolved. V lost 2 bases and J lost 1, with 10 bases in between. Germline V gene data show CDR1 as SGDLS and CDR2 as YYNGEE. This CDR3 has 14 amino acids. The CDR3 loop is CASSVGVGSYEQYF. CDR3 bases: TGTGCCAGCAGCGTTGGGGTTGGGTCCTACGAGCAGTACTTC.

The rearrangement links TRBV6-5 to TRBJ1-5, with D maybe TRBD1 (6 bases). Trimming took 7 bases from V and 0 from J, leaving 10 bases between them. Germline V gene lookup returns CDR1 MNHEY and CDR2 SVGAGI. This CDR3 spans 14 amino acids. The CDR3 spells CASNGQNSNQPQHF. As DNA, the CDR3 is TGTGCCAGCAACGGACAGAATAGCAATCAGCCCCAGCATTTT.

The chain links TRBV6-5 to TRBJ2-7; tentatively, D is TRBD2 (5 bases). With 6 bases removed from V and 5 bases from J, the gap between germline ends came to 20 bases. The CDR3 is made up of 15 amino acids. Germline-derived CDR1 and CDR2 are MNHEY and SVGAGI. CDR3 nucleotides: TGTGCCAGCAGCCTTCTTGGACGGACTGTACACGAGCAGTACTTC. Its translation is CASSLLGRTVHEQYF.

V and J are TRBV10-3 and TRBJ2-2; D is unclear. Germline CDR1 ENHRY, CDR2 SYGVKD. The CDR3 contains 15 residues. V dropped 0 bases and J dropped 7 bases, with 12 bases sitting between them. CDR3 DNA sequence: TGTGCCATCAGTGAGTCCTATTTCCCGGGCGGGGAGCTGTTTTTT. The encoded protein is CAISESYFPGGELFF.

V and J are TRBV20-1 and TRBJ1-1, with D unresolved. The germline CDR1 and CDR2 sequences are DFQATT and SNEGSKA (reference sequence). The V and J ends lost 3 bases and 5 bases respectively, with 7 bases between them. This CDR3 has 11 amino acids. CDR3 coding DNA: TGCAGTGCTAGTTCGGGAACTGAAGCTTTCTTT. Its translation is CSASSGTEAFF.

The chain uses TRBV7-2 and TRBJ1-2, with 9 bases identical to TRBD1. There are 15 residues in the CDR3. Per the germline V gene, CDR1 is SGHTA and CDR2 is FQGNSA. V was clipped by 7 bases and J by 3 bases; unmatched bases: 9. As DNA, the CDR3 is TGTGCCAGCATCCCACCGGGACAGGGATACTATGGCTACACCTTC. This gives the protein CASIPPGQGYYGYTF.

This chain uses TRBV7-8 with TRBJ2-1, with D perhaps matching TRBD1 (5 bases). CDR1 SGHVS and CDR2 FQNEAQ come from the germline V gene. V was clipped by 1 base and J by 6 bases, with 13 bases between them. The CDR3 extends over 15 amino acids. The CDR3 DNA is TGTGCCAGCAGCTTAGAACAGGCCCCCATCAATGAGCAGTTCTTC. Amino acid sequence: CASSLEQAPINEQFF.

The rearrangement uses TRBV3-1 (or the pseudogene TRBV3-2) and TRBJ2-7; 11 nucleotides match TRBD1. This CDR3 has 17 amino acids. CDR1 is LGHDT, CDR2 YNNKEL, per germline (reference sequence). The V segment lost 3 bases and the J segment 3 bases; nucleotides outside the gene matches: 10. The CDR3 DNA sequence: TGTGCCAGCAGCCAGGAAGCCGGGACAGGGGGGAACTACGAGCAGTACTTC. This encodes CASSQEAGTGGNYEQYF.

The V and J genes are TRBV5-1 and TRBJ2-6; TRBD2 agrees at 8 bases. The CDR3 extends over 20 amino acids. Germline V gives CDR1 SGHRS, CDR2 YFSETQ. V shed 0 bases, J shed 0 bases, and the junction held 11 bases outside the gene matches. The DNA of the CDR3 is TGCGCCAGCAGCTTGGTACCAGCGGGAGCCCAGGGCTCTGGGGCCAACGTCCTGACTTTC. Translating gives CASSLVPAGAQGSGANVLTF.

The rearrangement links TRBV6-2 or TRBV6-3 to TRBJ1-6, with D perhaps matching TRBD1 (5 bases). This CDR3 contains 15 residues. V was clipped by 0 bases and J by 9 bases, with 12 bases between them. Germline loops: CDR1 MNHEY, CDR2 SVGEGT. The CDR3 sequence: CASSYSDRLISPLHF. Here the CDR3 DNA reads TGTGCCAGCAGTTACTCCGACAGACTAATTTCACCCCTCCACTTT.

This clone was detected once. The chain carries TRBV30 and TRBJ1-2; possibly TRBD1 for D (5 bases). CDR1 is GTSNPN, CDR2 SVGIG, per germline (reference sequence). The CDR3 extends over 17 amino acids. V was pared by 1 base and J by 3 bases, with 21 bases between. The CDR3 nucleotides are TGTGCCTGGAGTGGGTGGGCTCTAGGGGCCTCCGACTATGGCTACACCTTC. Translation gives CAWSGWALGASDYGYTF.

The CDR3 is CASSPTGGVQPQHF. CDR3 in DNA: TGTGCCAGCAGTCCGACAGGGGGCGTGCAGCCCCAGCATTTT. The chain joins TRBV2 to TRBJ1-5; TRBD1 aligns across 10 bases. CDR1 SNHLY and CDR2 FYNNEI come from the germline V gene. The V and J ends lost 5 bases and 7 bases, in that order; junction bases with no gene match: 5. The CDR3 has 14 residues.

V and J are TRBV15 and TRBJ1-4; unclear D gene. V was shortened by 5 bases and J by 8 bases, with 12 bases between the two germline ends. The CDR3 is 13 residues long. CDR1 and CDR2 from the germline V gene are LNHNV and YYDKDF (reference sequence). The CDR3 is CATSEILGEKLFF. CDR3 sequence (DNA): TGTGCCACCAGCGAAATCCTCGGCGAAAAACTGTTTTTT.

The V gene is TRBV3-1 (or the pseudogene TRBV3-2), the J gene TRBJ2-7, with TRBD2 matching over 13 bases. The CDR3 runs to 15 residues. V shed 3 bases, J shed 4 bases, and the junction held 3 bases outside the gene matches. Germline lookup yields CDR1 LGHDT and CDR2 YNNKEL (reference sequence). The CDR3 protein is CASSQRTSGSYEQYF. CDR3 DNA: TGTGCCAGCAGCCAGCGGACTAGCGGGAGTTACGAGCAGTACTTC.

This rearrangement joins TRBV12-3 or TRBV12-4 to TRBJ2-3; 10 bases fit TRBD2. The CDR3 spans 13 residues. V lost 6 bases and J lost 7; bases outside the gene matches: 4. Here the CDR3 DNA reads TGTGCCAGCAGACCGACTAGCGGGCATACGCAGTATTTT. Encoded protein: CASRPTSGHTQYF.

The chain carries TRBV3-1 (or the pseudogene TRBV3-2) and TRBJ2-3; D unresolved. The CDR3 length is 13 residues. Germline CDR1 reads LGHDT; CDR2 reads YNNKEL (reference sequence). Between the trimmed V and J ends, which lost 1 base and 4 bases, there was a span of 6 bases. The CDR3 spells CASSQVFSDTQYF. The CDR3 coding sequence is TGTGCCAGCAGCCAAGTTTTTTCAGATACGCAGTATTTT.

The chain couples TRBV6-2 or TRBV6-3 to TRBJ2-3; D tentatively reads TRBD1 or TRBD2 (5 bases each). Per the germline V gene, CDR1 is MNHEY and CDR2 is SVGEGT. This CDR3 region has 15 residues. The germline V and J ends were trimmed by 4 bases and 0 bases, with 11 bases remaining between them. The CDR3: CASSFPGPSTDTQYF. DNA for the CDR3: TGTGCCAGCAGTTTTCCGGGACCAAGCACAGATACGCAGTATTTT.

The CDR3 bases are TGTGCCAGCACCTGGCCGGGGGCGGATGAGCAGTTCTTC. Its translation is CASTWPGADEQFF. The chain recombines TRBV7-9 with TRBJ2-1; perhaps D is TRBD1 or TRBD2 (6 bases each). Per germline, CDR1 SEHNR and CDR2 FQNEAQ (reference sequence). V dropped 7 bases and J dropped 8 bases, with 15 bases sitting between them. CDR3 size: 13 residues.